The clone carrying this TCR beta chain was counted between two and nine times. Its target is unknown. This CDR3 is 15 amino acids long. Deletions cut 0 bases from V and 5 bases from J, with 14 bases between. Germline V gene data show CDR1 as DFQATT and CDR2 as SNEGSKA (reference sequence). These data are taken from a study of T cell repertoires in cytomegalovirus infection. The overall study: Matching HLA type, along with CMV infection, was indicated by public TCR beta signatures.

TCRdb passed the reads through MiXCR, listing each CDR3 protein once. Of 350,000 to 450,000 distinct CDR3 sequences listed, approximately 18% are singletons. General study findings and limits: The ex vivo response showed dominance by HLA-C-restricted CMV-specific TCR beta clonotypes.

The sequenced sample consisted of PBMCs. This receptor was identified in a human donor in good health (CMV status not recorded). Some clones in this sample may be carry-over from other donors' samples. This chain uses TRBV20-1 with TRBJ2-4, with a possible D match to TRBD2 (6 bases). For the CDR3, the DNA is TGCAGTGCTAGAGACGATGGGGGGAAGGAAAACATTCAGTACTTC. Its translation is CSARDDGGKENIQYF.